This TCR beta chain was captured by sequencing in a study of cytomegalovirus exposure and HLA in healthy donors (TCRdb year 2017). Regarding the complete study: An earlier analysis of some 550 of the donors reported about 290 Gb of sequence data and some 100 million unique TCR beta sequences from roughly 180 million T cells. About 280 gigabases of sequencing data and around 85 million unique TCR sequences made up an early release that covered over 550 HLA-typed donors. Among the roughly 380 genotyped donors, around 81% belonged to the genetic ancestry cluster associated with self-reported Caucasian donors. The study aimed to test whether signatures of past pathogen exposure could be identified by cataloging public T cell receptors. The study used immunosequencing to profile the T cell repertoires of around 600 subjects and linked those repertoires to cytomegalovirus serostatus. Along with the approximately 620-subject first cohort, a separate validation cohort of about 110 different subjects was used. To predict cytomegalovirus infection status, the study brought together high-throughput TCR immunosequencing, statistical association of individual TCRs with disease status, and machine learning. A later analysis re-analyzed previously published TCR beta repertoires from 500 to 700 donors and added high-resolution HLA genotyping to study TCR occurrence patterns. The later analysis used no new phenotypic data to find candidate immune exposures, relying instead on TCR beta sequences and their occurrence across donors. In an earlier analysis of about 590 of the donors, high-throughput TCR beta sequencing was used to judge whether each TCR beta V gene segment behaved as functional or pseudogenic. Donor age, sex, ethnicity and CMV serostatus were collected together with the repertoire data. In a later genetic analysis, genome-wide SNP genotypes for about 55% of the 666 donors were used, and that subset was treated as a discovery cohort. Every discovery cohort repertoire had been produced on one sequencing platform. HLA typing covered class I and class II loci at four-digit resolution. Typing coverage differed by locus: A, B, C, DRB1 and DQB1 were typed in about 629-630 donors, DQA1 in approximately 520, DPA1 in approximately 610, and DPB1 in approximately 450. Four or five DR-DQ haplotypes were handled as single units for association and clustering because linkage in the cohort was strong. Among over 350 genotyped donors of the cohort, an average of around 240,000 unique TCR beta nucleotide sequences were sequenced per donor, roughly a sixth of them non-productive.

The cohort consisted of 650 to 850 healthy bone marrow donors. Cohort members were all nominally healthy when sampled, although unrecorded immune exposures were likely present. The donor tested CMV seropositive, placing the donor among the roughly 300 seropositive members of the cohort. Each donor provided a peripheral blood sample, and peripheral blood mononuclear cells were used for TCR beta sequencing. Genomic DNA extraction from the blood cell samples was performed with the Qiagen DNeasy Blood Extraction Kit. Receptor libraries were prepared by the immunoSEQ multiplex PCR assay. A mixture of 60 forward primers for TCR Vbeta segments and 13 reverse primers for TCR Jbeta segments was used in the multiplex PCR. The CDR3 region of rearranged TCR beta genes was amplified from genomic DNA by a multiplex PCR assay. The amplified TCR beta libraries were sequenced on the Illumina HiSeq System as 87-base-pair reads. In the source study's methods: In a later analysis, some 80 million unique TCR beta chains were counted across the approximately 670 repertoires, and approximately 11 million of these chains were shared by at least two donors. To remove PCR and sequencing errors, raw reads were error-corrected and collapsed into unique sequences using a nearest-neighbor algorithm that merged closely related sequences. CDR3 sequences were aligned to IMGT reference sequences to assign V, D and J gene segments. Each retained sequence needed at least a six-nucleotide match to both a V gene segment and a J gene segment. Rearrangements were called productive when the CDR3 lacked stop codons and stayed in frame with V and J; all others were non-productive. CDR3 was defined by IMGT convention, running from the second conserved V-encoded cysteine to the conserved J-encoded phenylalanine. In an earlier analysis of 550 to 650 of the donors, sequences lacking an unambiguous match to a single V gene segment were excluded. An earlier analysis of over 450 of the donors classified V segments as functional when productive rearrangements were above 56.7% and as segregating when the standard deviation between donors was above 5%. A statistical classification framework was developed to diagnose cytomegalovirus status using the catalog of TCR beta chain sequences. In a later analysis, V and J genes were assigned by comparing TCR nucleotide sequences against IMGT/GENE-DB human TR gene sequences. In a later analysis, CDR3 sequences and most-parsimonious VDJ recombination scenarios were assigned using the TCRdist pipeline. In a later analysis, each TCR beta chain was defined by its CDR3 amino acid sequence together with its V-gene family, and reads lacking a unique V-gene family were excluded. As a way to deal with suspected cross-contamination and a sequencing artifact, a later analysis dropped more than 500 nucleotide sequences that were highly shared and had low generation probability. For each public chain, a later analysis derived a clonal expansion index from normalized ranks of inferred template counts within each repertoire. In a later analysis, generation probabilities were computed with a VDJ recombination model fitted to out-of-frame rearrangements, and the resulting probabilities were checked against IGoR. A later analysis scored TCR-TCR, TCR-HLA and TCR-CMV co-occurrence with hypergeometric tests, applying a repertoire-size bias correction to TCR pairs. False discovery rates were estimated in a later analysis by permuting HLA or CMV assignments 20 times. In a later analysis, co-occurring TCRs were grouped using DBSCAN, and TCRdist sequence similarity was added for clustering within HLA-allele-positive subsets. Repertoires with fewer than 30,000 or more than 120,000 public chains, plus five repertoires with anomalous nucleotide sharing, were excluded from co-occurrence clustering. This is the immuneACCESS table as TCRdb keeps it, with only in-frame sequences that have V and J called. A part of the clones is gone; compared with another copy, unresolved V genes explain less than half, and the rest is unexplained. V and J calls and clone size follow that table, whereas D and trimming were derived from the DNA. A total of just over 150,000 clones appear in this sample, 84% of them only once. In total, the top ten clones hold around 6% of the sample.

The paper's findings and limits, for the study overall: Strong co-occurrence of HLA alleles, especially DR and DQ, made assigning TCR associations to individual alleles difficult. In a later analysis, most CMV-associated TCR beta chains were found to appear HLA-restricted, with HLA associations seemingly driven largely by CMV exposure. In a later analysis, some 17,000 TCR beta sequences were associated with specific HLA alleles at a false discovery rate of 0.05. Sequencing depth was assumed to be roughly uniform across donors in the presence/absence analyses, though that assumption may not hold. The 87-base-pair reads could not distinguish some IMGT-functional V segments, including TRBV6-2 and TRBV6-3, so those segments were excluded. Correlated functional status among segregating V segments might reflect linkage disequilibrium, but an unknown experimental factor could not be ruled out. Compared with the 666-donor mean, donors in an Asian-associated ancestry cluster had fewer N-insertions in productive TCRs, according to a later genetic analysis. According to a later analysis, TCR association rates differed among HLA loci, with DRB1 alleles showing the most associated TCRs and HLA-C alleles showing the fewest. Cytomegalovirus status was reported to be diagnosed by the classifier with high specificity and sensitivity in both the original and validation cohorts. Most TCR sequences were observed very rarely across donors, whereas some public TCRs were present in many individuals. A further reported finding was that TCR beta sequences accurately predicted the HLA-A and HLA-B alleles for most subjects in the first cohort. In vitro tests confirmed that three of the cytomegalovirus-associated TCR beta chains recognize cytomegalovirus antigens. Some 16 rarely observed V segments, including chromosome 9 orphons, were excluded from the earlier analysis of approximately 500 of the donors because counts were too low. The study listed 150 to 200 TCR beta chains as associated with cytomegalovirus. In an earlier analysis of some 550 of the donors, most TCR beta V segments were observed in productive rearrangements about 90% or about 30% of the time, broadly matching IMGT annotations. This cohort had only TCR beta chains sequenced, and the lack of alpha or paired-chain data limited which features could be detected. An association between a missense DCLRE1C variant and V-gene and J-gene trimming of TCR beta chains was found in a later genetic analysis and replicated in an independent cohort. The authors suggested that the approach could potentially be generalized to other disease states and immunological phenotypes. CMV serostatus was the only immune exposure information available for the cohort. Because some donors lacked HLA typing at each locus, the association tests relied only on the typed subset. According to a later analysis, parvovirus B19, influenza, CMV and Epstein-Barr virus appeared linked to several top co-occurrence clusters. In a later analysis, HLA-associated TCR beta chains were found to be more clonally expanded and to have lower generation probabilities than equally common non-associated chains. A cluster of highly shared sequence variants was judged likely to be a technical artifact of the sequencing pipeline.

V is shortened by 2 bases, J by 5 bases, and the region joining them spans 7 bases. The CDR3, from cysteine to phenylalanine, totals 13 residues. Just the 39-base CDR3 DNA is kept, in frame starting at base 1. According to the germline V gene, CDR1 reads SGHTA and CDR2 reads FQGTGA. This clone has more than one count but fewer than ten. It has no known antigen specificity. Per-base qualities were not stored, and no clone one base away is much larger. The sample carries other DNA sequences with the same CDR3. The chain was built from TRBV7-3 and TRBJ2-1; the D gene is unclear. The TCR was taken from a man aged 50 to 60 in good health and CMV-seropositive. The sample comprised PBMCs. The CDR3 corresponds to CASSLGHNNEQFF. The bases are TGTGCCAGCAGCTTAGGGCATAACAATGAGCAGTTCTTC. The reference TRBV7-3 and TRBJ2-1 proteins fill in what lies around the CDR3, so the full variable domain reads GAGVSQTPSNKVTEKGKYVELRCDPISGHTALYWYRQSLGQGPEFLIYFQGTGAADDSGLPNDRFFAVRPEGSVSTLKIQRTERGDSAVYLCASSLGHNNEQFFGPGTRLTVL.